This T cell receptor (beta chain) was sequenced for a study of blood T cell repertoires in COVID-19 (TCRdb year 2020). Regarding the study in general: Samples covering the acute and convalescent phases of COVID-19 were provided by collaborators in the United States, Italy and Spain. The material from the prospective study consisted of cDNA or gDNA derived from T cells, B-cell-depleted T cells, or PBMCs. Deeply sampled blood TCRbeta repertoires from subjects exposed to, actively infected with, or recovered from COVID-19 were included in the dataset. The repertoires were released in a freely available public database intended as a resource for research on the immune response to SARS-CoV-2. The samples were drawn from the first 160 participants of the ongoing ImmuneRACE study and from 1,254 subjects provided by 6 global collaborators. Nearly every sample came with metadata listing a de-identified subject ID, COVID-19 status, age in years and sex. Where available, HLA class I and class II types were taken from metadata supplied by the sample provider and were not determined by assay-based typing. Study-level results and caveats: The amount of clinical and demographic metadata varied by source and participant and was provided uncurated.

The CDR3 covers 13 residues, taking in both the cysteine and the phenylalanine. The CDR3 DNA has 39 bases and is translated from base 1. CDR1 is given as SGHVS and CDR2 as FNYEAQ, both from the germline V gene. The germline V and J ends show losses of 5 bases and 8 bases respectively, and no gene match explains 4 bases of the junction. The immunoSEQ Assay, a bias-controlled multiplex PCR, was used to amplify TCRbeta CDR3 regions from genomic DNA. For the original study's pipeline: Within the assay, amplification of reference gene primers was used to estimate how many nucleated cells each sample contained. To quantify the absolute abundance of each unique TCRbeta CDR3 rearrangement, sequence reads were collapsed and filtered. For each sample, productive Simpson clonality was calculated as the square root of Simpson's diversity index across productive rearrangements. As stored in TCRdb, this immuneACCESS dataset retains in-frame rearrangements with V and J assigned. A fraction of the clones does not appear; measured against another copy, unresolved V genes explain less than half of the discrepancy, and the remainder lacks a known reason. The D gene and trimming were derived from the DNA, and the V and J assignments and clone size from that table. The sample table contains around 200,000 clones; only one count was recorded for 90% of them. Of the sample, around 0.63% is held by the ten largest clones.

Collaborating institutions collected whole blood in K2EDTA tubes following their own protocols. For TCRbeta analysis, collaborators shipped samples as frozen whole blood, isolated PBMCs, or DNA extracted from either of those sample types. With respect to this clone: Its antigen target is currently unknown. Base qualities are not provided; no much larger clone lies one nucleotide away.

What was sequenced was peripheral blood. This clonotype was obtained from a man over 45 with acute or convalescent COVID-19. The sequence links TRBV7-6 to TRBJ2-1; 9 of the junction bases match TRBD2. The CDR3 amino acid sequence is: CASSPGLAHEQFF. The nucleotide sequence is TGTGCCAGCAGCCCGGGACTAGCACATGAGCAGTTCTTC.